The rows below give T cell receptor beta chains drawn from one sample of a study of Ad26.COV2.S vaccination and SARS-CoV-2 variants. Some clones are missing from TCRdb's copy, which holds only in-frame ones; the method was immunoSEQ multiplex PCR. The sample yields approximately 280,000 clones, around 87% seen once. The material was peripheral blood, obtained in a trial of Ad26.COV2.S vaccine versus placebo. These receptors came from a person aged 18 to 65 who received the Ad26.COV2.S COVID-19 vaccine or a placebo. Both conserved end residues are part of each CDR3. Each record gives: J gene, D gene, V gene, clone size, CDR3 length, CDR3 protein, CDR3 DNA. A D gene is named only where the DNA matches it firmly. Expanded clones get a size class; other rows say once, few or many, or leave the size out.

J: TRBJ2-5
D: TRBD2
V: TRBV29-1
size: .
length: 12
CDR3: CSVVLAGETQYF
DNA: TGCAGCGTTGTACTAGCGGGGGAGACCCAGTACTTC

J: TRBJ1-5
D: .
V: TRBV18
size: .
length: 12
CDR3: CASSGGDQPQHF
DNA: TGTGCCAGCTCAGGAGGGGATCAGCCCCAGCATTTT

J: TRBJ1-4
D: .
V: TRBV25-1
size: .
length: 15
CDR3: CASSDPGRANEKLFF
DNA: TGTGCCAGCAGTGACCCGGGGCGGGCTAATGAAAAACTGTTTTTT

J: TRBJ1-5
D: .
V: TRBV27
size: .
length: 14
CDR3: CASRRTGSNQPQHF
DNA: TGTGCCAGCAGGCGAACAGGGAGCAATCAGCCCCAGCATTTT

J: TRBJ2-2
D: .
V: TRBV3-1/TRBV3-2
size: once
length: 16
CDR3: CASSQDATSDTGELFF
DNA: TGTGCCAGCAGCCAAGATGCGACTTCCGACACCGGGGAGCTGTTTTTT

J: TRBJ1-2
D: .
V: TRBV3-1/TRBV3-2
size: .
length: 15
CDR3: CASSQGGRGLYGYTF
DNA: TGTGCCAGCAGCCAAGGGGGGAGGGGACTCTATGGCTACACCTTC

J: TRBJ1-1
D: .
V: TRBV6-4
size: .
length: 14
CDR3: CASSDSAENTEAFF
DNA: TGTGCCAGCAGTGACTCGGCGGAGAACACTGAAGCTTTCTTT

J: TRBJ2-2
D: .
V: TRBV19
size: .
length: 14
CDR3: CASEGIANTGELFF
DNA: TGTGCCAGCGAGGGAATCGCGAACACCGGGGAGCTGTTTTTT

J: TRBJ2-3
D: TRBD2
V: TRBV6-1
size: .
length: 19
CDR3: CASSEMGGASGARTDTQYF
DNA: TGTGCCAGCAGTGAAATGGGGGGGGCTAGCGGGGCTCGCACAGATACGCAGTATTTT

J: TRBJ2-5
D: TRBD1
V: TRBV5-1
size: .
length: 14
CDR3: CATTGGMDLETQYF
DNA: TGCGCCACAACAGGGGGGATGGACTTGGAGACCCAGTACTTC

J: TRBJ2-1
D: .
V: TRBV30
size: once
length: 11
CDR3: CAWGPRVEQFF
DNA: TGTGCCTGGGGGCCGCGGGTTGAGCAGTTCTTC

J: TRBJ2-7
D: .
V: TRBV28
size: .
length: 15
CDR3: CASSLWEQTPYEQYF
DNA: TGTGCCAGCAGTTTATGGGAACAAACCCCCTACGAGCAGTACTTC

J: TRBJ2-7
D: .
V: TRBV4-2
size: .
length: 16
CDR3: CASSQGGTRLGYEQYF
DNA: TGTGCCAGCAGCCAAGGGGGGACGCGCCTGGGCTACGAGCAGTACTTC

J: TRBJ2-2
D: .
V: TRBV18
size: .
length: 15
CDR3: CASSPQDQVTGELFF
DNA: TGTGCCAGCTCACCACAAGACCAGGTTACCGGGGAGCTGTTTTTT

J: TRBJ2-3
D: .
V: TRBV5-6
size: .
length: 14
CDR3: CASIIYQFTDTQYF
DNA: TGTGCCAGCATCATTTATCAGTTCACAGATACGCAGTATTTT

J: TRBJ2-6
D: .
V: TRBV9
size: .
length: 15
CDR3: CASSVSSSGANVLTF
DNA: TGTGCCAGCAGCGTAAGCAGCTCTGGGGCCAACGTCCTGACTTTC

J: TRBJ2-1
D: .
V: TRBV11-1
size: .
length: 13
CDR3: CASSLNSLHEQFF
DNA: TGTGCCAGCAGCTTAAACAGCTTGCATGAGCAGTTCTTC